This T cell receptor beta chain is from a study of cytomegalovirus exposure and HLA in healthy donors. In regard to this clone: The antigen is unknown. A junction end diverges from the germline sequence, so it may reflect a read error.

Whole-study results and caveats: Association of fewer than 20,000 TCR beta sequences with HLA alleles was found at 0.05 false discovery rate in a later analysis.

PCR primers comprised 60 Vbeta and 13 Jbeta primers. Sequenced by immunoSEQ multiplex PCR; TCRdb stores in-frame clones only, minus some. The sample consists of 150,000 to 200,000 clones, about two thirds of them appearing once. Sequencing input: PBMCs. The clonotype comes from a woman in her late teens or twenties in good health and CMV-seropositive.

The CDR3 DNA is TGTGCCTGCGGGGCCAATGAAATTCCTCAGTTT. This sequence encodes CACGANEIPQF. V is TRBV6-1 and J is TRBJ1-4, with TRBD1 as a possible D gene (5 bases). CDR1 is MNHNS and CDR2 is SASEGT in the germline V gene. The CDR3 has 11 amino acids.